This entry concerns a single T cell receptor beta chain. The data are from a study of blood T cell repertoires in COVID-19. Turning to the study itself: The samples span acute and convalescent COVID-19 from the United States, Italy and Spain. T cells, B-cell-depleted T cells, or PBMCs provided the cDNA or gDNA that served as material.

Trimming shortened V by 5 bases and J by 2 bases, and 10 bases separated the two germline ends. CDR1 SGHVS and CDR2 FQNEAQ come from the germline V gene. CDR3 length equals 13 residues. Authors' processing steps: For nucleated cells, counts were estimated from reference gene primer amplification. Generated by immunoSEQ multiplex PCR, the TCRdb table keeps only in-frame clones and is missing some. V, J and clone size derive from that table, while D and trimming were established from the DNA sequence. Of roughly 200,000 clones in the sample, over 75% were seen once. Sequences were obtained from peripheral blood. This clonotype originated in a middle-aged man who had recovered from COVID-19. This rearrangement joins TRBV7-8 to TRBJ2-7, with D possibly being TRBD2 (6 bases). The CDR3 sequence is CASSRDFTYEQYF. The CDR3 DNA follows: TGTGCCAGCAGCCGGGACTTTACCTACGAGCAGTACTTC.